This TCR beta chain emerged from a study of post-analysis software for immune sequencing data. The study's findings and limits: Versus controls, multiple sclerosis patients showed significantly lower diversity (normalized Chao1). Patients showed TRBV5-6, TRBV5-1 and TRBV20-1 among five TRBV segments more frequent than in controls.

CDR1 is SQVTM and CDR2 is ANQGSEA in the germline V gene. The CDR3 is 14 amino acids. The V segment lost 7 bases and the J segment 9 bases; nucleotides outside the gene matches: 13. Unique molecular identifiers tagged the TCR beta cDNA libraries. From about 1 to 10 million T cells, roughly 540,000 cDNA molecules were obtained. TCRdb re-derived calls from the PCR reads in MiXCR, one entry per CDR3 protein. The sample consists of roughly 670,000 distinct CDR3 sequences, 55% to 60% of them appearing once. This clonotype was detected only a few times. Its antigen is undetermined. The origin of this receptor is a girl aged 2 to 10 with multiple sclerosis. This chain connects TRBV29-1 to TRBJ2-2; 8 nucleotides agree with TRBD2. The specimen sequenced was blood. This CDR3 reads CSAVLADLSRELFF. CDR3 in DNA: TGCAGCGCTGTACTAGCGGATCTGTCCCGGGAGCTGTTTTTT.